Sequencing of this T cell receptor beta chain was carried out in a study of shared clonotypes between healthy human individuals. Comments on this clone: Its antigen is as yet unknown.

Points from the study as a whole: Sampling included only blood; tissue repertoires likely differ.

Clones were sequenced by immunoSEQ multiplex PCR, and TCRdb holds only the in-frame ones, with some missing. The repertoire holds fewer than 2.5 million clones, with roughly 93% as singletons. CDR1 SGHNT and CDR2 YYREEE come from the germline V gene (reference sequence). The CDR3 runs to 15 residues. J lost 5 bases, V lost 5 bases, and 10 bases had no gene match. The V call is TRBV5-4, the J call TRBJ2-7; 10 nucleotides align to TRBD2. Source material: naive CD4+ T cells from PBMCs. Subset of the sample: CD45RA+ positively selected. This clonotype was sampled from a man younger than 30 in good health. Some clones in this sample may be carry-over from other donors' samples. CDR3 amino acids: CASSLIAGGSNEQYF. Here the CDR3 DNA reads TGTGCCAGCAGTTTAATAGCGGGAGGATCCAACGAGCAGTACTTC.